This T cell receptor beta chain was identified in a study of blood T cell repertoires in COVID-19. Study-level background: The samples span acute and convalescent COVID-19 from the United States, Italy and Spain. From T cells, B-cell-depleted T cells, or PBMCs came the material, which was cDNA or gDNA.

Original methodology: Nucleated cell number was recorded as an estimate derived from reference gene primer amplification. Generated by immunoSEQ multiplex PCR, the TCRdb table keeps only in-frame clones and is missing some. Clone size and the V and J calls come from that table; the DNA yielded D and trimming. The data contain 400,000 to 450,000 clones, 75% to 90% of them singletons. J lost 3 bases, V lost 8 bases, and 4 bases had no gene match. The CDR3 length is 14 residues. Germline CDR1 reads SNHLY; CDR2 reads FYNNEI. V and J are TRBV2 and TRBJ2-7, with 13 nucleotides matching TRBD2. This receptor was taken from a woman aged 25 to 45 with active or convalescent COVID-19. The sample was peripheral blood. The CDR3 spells CASQGLAGIYEQYF. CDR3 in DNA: TGTGCCAGCCAGGGACTAGCGGGAATCTACGAGCAGTACTTC.